This is a list of T cell receptor beta chains from one sample in a study of blood T cell repertoires in COVID-19. Sequencing was performed with immunoSEQ multiplex PCR; in TCRdb, only in-frame clones are kept and a portion is missing. The sample shows 42,000 or so clones, roughly four fifths of them seen only once. The sequencing sample was made of peripheral blood. The receptors stem from a man in his forties or fifties with active or convalescent COVID-19. Each CDR3 is given with its conserved first and last residue. The order of the fields is V gene, J gene, D gene, clone size, CDR3 protein, CDR3 DNA. D genes are given only for firm matches. Size is omitted from some rows. Given values are once, few, many or a class for expanded clones.

TRBV7-2	TRBJ2-3	.	.	CASSLTPVGTDTQYF	TGTGCCAGCAGCTTAACCCCGGTCGGCACAGATACGCAGTATTTT
TRBV24-1	TRBJ2-2	.	few	CATSEDTQTGELFF	TGTGCCACCAGTGAGGACACCCAAACCGGGGAGCTGTTTTTT
TRBV15	TRBJ1-3	TRBD1	.	CATSTDRVAGNTIYF	TGTGCCACCAGCACGGACAGGGTGGCTGGAAACACCATATATTTT
TRBV7-9	TRBJ2-3	TRBD2	few	CASSLSGALAGGSTDTQYF	TGTGCCAGCAGCTTATCGGGGGCGCTAGCGGGGGGAAGCACAGATACGCAGTATTTT
TRBV12-3/TRBV12-4	TRBJ2-1	.	few	CASSLPRVHEQFF	TGTGCCAGCAGTCTTCCCAGGGTCCATGAGCAGTTCTTC
TRBV11-2	TRBJ2-1	TRBD2	.	CASSLVLGTSGYDNEQFF	TGTGCCAGCAGCTTGGTCCTGGGAACTAGCGGGTACGACAATGAGCAGTTCTTC
TRBV2	TRBJ1-6	.	.	CASSPLGGSSPLHF	TGTGCCAGCAGTCCTCTTGGGGGCAGCTCACCCCTCCACTTT
TRBV4-2	TRBJ1-4	TRBD1	.	CASSQATGWTANEKLFF	TGTGCCAGCAGCCAGGCGACAGGGTGGACGGCTAATGAAAAACTGTTTTTT
TRBV28	TRBJ2-2	TRBD2	.	CASSPHRGGTGELFF	TGTGCCAGCAGTCCCCATCGGGGGGGCACCGGGGAGCTGTTTTTT
TRBV6-5	TRBJ1-5	.	.	CASSYSSVSQPQHF	TGTGCCAGCAGTTACTCATCAGTTTCTCAGCCCCAGCATTTT
TRBV30	TRBJ1-1	.	.	CAWTPGSTEAFF	TGTGCCTGGACCCCGGGGAGCACTGAAGCTTTCTTT
TRBV7-2	TRBJ2-1	TRBD2	.	CASRPGLAGGREQFF	TGTGCCAGCAGGCCGGGTCTAGCGGGGGGGCGTGAGCAGTTCTTC
TRBV12-3/TRBV12-4	TRBJ2-7	TRBD2	.	CASRSGRIGEQYF	TGTGCCAGCAGAAGCGGGAGAATTGGGGAGCAGTACTTC
TRBV3-1/TRBV3-2	TRBJ2-3	TRBD2	.	CASSQLTSGGADTQYF	TGTGCCAGCAGCCAGCTGACTAGCGGGGGGGCCGATACGCAGTATTTT
TRBV6-1	TRBJ2-1	TRBD2	.	CASSDRTSGGFSYNEQFF	TGTGCCAGCAGTGACCGGACTAGCGGGGGCTTCTCCTACAATGAGCAGTTCTTC
TRBV24-1	TRBJ2-2	TRBD1	once	CATSDTDRTGELFF	TGTGCCACCAGTGATACGGACAGGACCGGGGAGCTGTTTTTT
TRBV5-1	TRBJ2-5	.	many	CASRGVLQETQYF	TGCGCCTCTAGAGGAGTCTTACAAGAGACCCAGTACTTC
TRBV19	TRBJ1-5	TRBD1	.	CAVRQGTNQPQHF	TGTGCCGTCCGACAGGGGACCAATCAGCCCCAGCATTTT
TRBV25-1	TRBJ2-3	TRBD1	.	CASSETGGRHTQYF	TGTGCCAGCAGTGAAACAGGGGGCCGTCATACGCAGTATTTT
TRBV7-2	TRBJ1-2	TRBD1	once	CASSLEAGGYGYTF	TGTGCCAGCAGCTTAGAGGCAGGGGGCTATGGCTACACCTTC
TRBV27	TRBJ1-1	.	.	CASTGNMNTEAFF	TGTGCCAGCACAGGGAACATGAACACTGAAGCTTTCTTT
TRBV6-1	TRBJ1-5	.	.	CASSEGPYQPQHF	TGTGCCAGCAGTGAAGGGCCCTATCAGCCCCAGCATTTT
TRBV5-1	TRBJ2-1	TRBD2	once	CASSPGTSHNEQFF	TGCGCCAGCAGCCCCGGGACTAGCCACAATGAGCAGTTCTTC
TRBV25-1	TRBJ1-3	.	medium-sized	CASTPGDTIYF	TGTGCCAGCACCCCCGGAGACACCATATATTTT
TRBV5-4	TRBJ2-5	.	.	CASSMDSQETQYF	TGTGCCAGCAGCATGGACAGTCAAGAGACCCAGTACTTC
TRBV11-2	TRBJ2-7	TRBD1	.	CASSSGGQGQYF	TGTGCCAGCAGCTCCGGGGGACAGGGGCAGTACTTC
TRBV29-1	TRBJ1-2	.	.	CSARMDYGYTF	TGCAGCGCCAGGATGGACTATGGCTACACCTTC
TRBV5-5	TRBJ2-5	.	.	CASSLGTSGTQYF	TGTGCCAGCAGCTTAGGGACATCCGGGACCCAGTACTTC
TRBV6-2/TRBV6-3	TRBJ2-4	TRBD2	.	CASRPSGLLNIQYF	TGTGCCAGCAGACCTTCGGGACTACTAAACATTCAGTACTTC
TRBV30	TRBJ1-5	.	.	CAWSVGSYSNQPQHF	TGTGCCTGGAGTGTGGGTAGCTATAGCAATCAGCCCCAGCATTTT
TRBV6-5	TRBJ1-4	TRBD1	.	CASSFGTGGGEKLFF	TGTGCCAGCAGTTTTGGGACAGGGGGAGGTGAAAAACTGTTTTTT
TRBV27	TRBJ2-7	.	.	CASSLSIQGVSYEQYF	TGTGCCAGCAGTTTATCGATCCAGGGTGTATCCTACGAGCAGTACTTC
TRBV11-2	TRBJ2-2	TRBD2	.	CASSSLNSGLNTGELFF	TGTGCCAGCAGCTCACTCAATAGCGGGCTGAACACCGGGGAGCTGTTTTTT
TRBV2	TRBJ2-4	.	.	CASRETGRLAKNIQYF	TGTGCCAGCCGAGAAACGGGTCGACTTGCCAAAAACATTCAGTACTTC